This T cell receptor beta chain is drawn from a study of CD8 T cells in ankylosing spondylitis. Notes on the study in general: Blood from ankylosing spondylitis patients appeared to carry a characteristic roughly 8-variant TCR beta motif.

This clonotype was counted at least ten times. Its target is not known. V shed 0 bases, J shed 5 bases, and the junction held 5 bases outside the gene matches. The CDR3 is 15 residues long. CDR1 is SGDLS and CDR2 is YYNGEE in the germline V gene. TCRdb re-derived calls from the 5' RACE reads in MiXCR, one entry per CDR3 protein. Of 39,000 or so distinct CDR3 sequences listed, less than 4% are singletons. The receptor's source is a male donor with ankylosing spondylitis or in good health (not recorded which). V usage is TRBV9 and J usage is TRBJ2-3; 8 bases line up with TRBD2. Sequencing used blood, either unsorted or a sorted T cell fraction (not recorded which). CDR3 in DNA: TGTGCCAGCAGCGTAGCCGGGAGGGCCAAAGATACGCAGTATTTT. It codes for CASSVAGRAKDTQYF.